These 26 T cell receptor beta chains share one sample of origin, sequenced in a study of cytomegalovirus exposure and HLA in healthy donors. The method was immunoSEQ multiplex PCR; TCRdb's version includes in-frame clones alone and lacks a portion of them. The sample yields around 61,000 clones, roughly 92% seen once. The sequenced material came from PBMCs. Every receptor here comes from a man in his late teens or twenties in good health and CMV-seronegative.

The CDR3 nucleotides are TGTGCCAGTACCTATCACAGGCTCGGCGATCAGCCCCAGCATTTT. Residues: CASTYHRLGDQPQHF. The chain couples TRBV19 to TRBJ1-5, with D perhaps TRBD1 (5 bases). The germline V gene has CDR1 LNHDA and CDR2 SQIVND (reference sequence). The CDR3 loop spans 15 amino acids. V lost 7 bases, J lost 5 bases, and 18 bases lay in between.

The V gene is TRBV19, the J gene TRBJ2-5; D is possibly TRBD1 (6 bases). Germline CDR1 reads LNHDA; CDR2 reads SQIVND (reference sequence). With 5 bases removed from V and 7 bases from J, the gap between germline ends came to 17 bases. This CDR3 has 14 residues. The CDR3 DNA reads TGTGCCAGTAGTCCTGGGGGCCAGTGGGGGACCCAGTACTTC. Translated: CASSPGGQWGTQYF.

The chain recombines TRBV9 with TRBJ2-5; D is ambiguous. V was clipped by 0 bases and J by 2 bases, with 11 bases between them. This CDR3 is 15 amino acids long. Germline CDR1 reads SGDLS; CDR2 reads YYNGEE. Written as DNA, the CDR3 is TGTGCCAGCAGCGTAGCTGCTATCCTGCAAGAGACCCAGTACTTC. Translated, it gives CASSVAAILQETQYF.

V usage is TRBV28 and J usage is TRBJ2-7; possibly TRBD1 for D (6 bases). CDR1 and CDR2 from the germline V gene are MDHEN and SYDVKM. V lost 6 bases and J 2 bases, leaving 11 bases between the germline ends. The CDR3 loop spans 13 amino acids. The CDR3 spells CASSPGHPYEQYF. DNA for the CDR3: TGTGCCAGCAGCCCGGGACACCCCTACGAGCAGTACTTC. Full variable domain (rest looked up from reference TRBV28 and TRBJ2-7): DVKVTQSSRYLVKRTGEKVFLECVQDMDHENMFWYRQDPGLGLRLIYFSYDVKMKEKGDIPEGYSVSREKKERFSLILESASTNQTSMYLCASSPGHPYEQYFGPGTRLTVT.

The chain is built from TRBV7-9 and TRBJ1-5; D perhaps matches TRBD1 (5 bases). V lost 4 bases, J lost 4 bases, and 8 bases lay in between. From germline, CDR1 is SEHNR and CDR2 FQNEAQ (reference sequence). The CDR3 length is 13 residues. The CDR3 region is CASSSQGNQPQHF. The CDR3 coding sequence is TGTGCCAGCAGCTCCCAGGGTAATCAGCCCCAGCATTTT.

J is TRBJ1-5 and V is TRBV19, with D tentatively TRBD1 (5 bases). Germline V gene data show CDR1 as LNHDA and CDR2 as SQIVND (reference sequence). This CDR3 is built from 13 residues. The V gene lost 4 bases and the J gene lost 6 bases, with 10 bases spanning the gap. The chain's CDR3 is CASSTSGSQPQHF. CDR3 DNA: TGTGCCAGTAGTACCTCAGGGTCTCAGCCCCAGCATTTT.

The chain links TRBV5-1 to TRBJ1-1, with TRBD1 matching 7 bases. V trimming: 1 base; J trimming: 0 bases; junction bases outside the gene matches: 9. The length of the CDR3 is 17 residues. CDR1 is SGHRS, CDR2 YFSETQ, per germline. CDR3 sequence (DNA): TGCGCCAGCAGCTTGTATAGGACAGGATCCCTGAACACTGAAGCTTTCTTT. Translated: CASSLYRTGSLNTEAFF.

V usage is TRBV4-1 and J usage is TRBJ2-2, with 7 bases matching TRBD1. Germline V gene sequence: CDR1 MGHRA, CDR2 YSYEKL. J was trimmed by 2 bases and V by 4 bases; bases with no gene match: 7. The CDR3 runs 16 residues. Here the CDR3 DNA reads TGCGCCAGCAGCCTTCCGACAGGGTCTAACACCGGGGAGCTGTTTTTT. This sequence encodes CASSLPTGSNTGELFF.

The rearrangement uses TRBV5-4 and TRBJ2-2; D unresolved. Germline V gene data show CDR1 as SGHNT and CDR2 as YYREEE (reference sequence). V shed 3 bases and J shed 5 bases, with 14 bases lying between them. The CDR3 has 15 amino acids. CDR3 in amino acids: CASSSDIAPTGELFF. DNA for the CDR3: TGTGCCAGCAGCTCGGATATAGCCCCTACCGGGGAGCTGTTTTTT.

The CDR3 is CASKFFGTPGNTIYF. In DNA form, the CDR3 reads TGTGCCAGTAAATTTTTCGGGACACCTGGAAACACCATATATTTT. The rearrangement uses TRBV2 and TRBJ1-3; weak D call: TRBD1 (6 bases). The CDR3 covers 15 residues. V lost 9 bases and J 2 bases, leaving 17 bases between the germline ends. Germline CDR1 and CDR2: SNHLY and FYNNEI.

There are a few counts of this clone. This chain uses TRBV25-1 with TRBJ1-5; D perhaps matches TRBD1 (6 bases). Germline V gene lookup returns CDR1 MGHDK and CDR2 SYGVNS. V lost 3 bases and J lost 0, with 9 bases in between. The CDR3 has 15 residues. The CDR3 spells CASSEGHLSNQPQHF. In nucleotides, the CDR3 is TGTGCCAGCAGTGAGGGACACCTTAGCAATCAGCCCCAGCATTTT. Supplemented by reference TRBV25-1 and TRBJ1-5, the full variable domain reads EADIYQTPRYLVIGTGKKITLECSQTMGHDKMYWYQQDPGMELHLIHYSYGVNSTEKGDLSSESTVSRIRTEHFPLTLESARPSHTSQYLCASSEGHLSNQPQHFGDGTRLSIL.

This chain links TRBV9 with TRBJ2-2; perhaps TRBD1 as D (6 bases). The V gene lost 4 bases and the J gene lost 4 bases, with 8 bases spanning the gap. Germline assignment: CDR1 SGDLS and CDR2 YYNGEE. This CDR3 comprises 13 residues. CDR3: CASSQGSTGELFF. The CDR3 DNA is TGTGCCAGCAGCCAGGGGAGCACCGGGGAGCTGTTTTTT.

The chain couples TRBV4-3 to TRBJ2-3, with D hard to call. The CDR3 has 14 residues. V was trimmed by 0 bases and J by 0 bases, leaving 4 bases between them. Germline CDR1 and CDR2: LGHNA and YSLEER. CDR3 coding DNA: TGCGCCAGCAGCCAAGAACACAGCACAGATACGCAGTATTTT. It translates to CASSQEHSTDTQYF.

This rearrangement joins TRBV27 to TRBJ1-1; D is unclear. The V end lost 3 bases, the J end lost 0 bases, and 8 bases lay between the germline ends. This CDR3 comprises 14 residues. Germline V gene lookup returns CDR1 MNHEY and CDR2 SMNVEV (reference sequence). The CDR3 DNA reads TGTGCCAGCAGTTTTACGGTCCTGAACACTGAAGCTTTCTTT. Amino acid sequence: CASSFTVLNTEAFF.

The chain uses TRBV11-3 and TRBJ2-3, with 8 bases aligning to TRBD1. V shed 1 base and J 9 bases; nucleotides not matched to a gene: 3. The CDR3 has 13 residues. Germline lookup yields CDR1 SGHNT and CDR2 YENEEA. The CDR3 loop reads CASSLGHRGTQYF. The CDR3 bases are TGTGCCAGCAGCTTAGGACACAGGGGGACGCAGTATTTT.

The rearrangement joins TRBV7-8 to TRBJ1-3; D might be TRBD1 (5 bases). The germline V gene encodes CDR1 SGHVS and CDR2 FQNEAQ. This CDR3 spans 15 amino acids. V lost 0 bases to trimming and J lost 4 bases, with 10 bases between them. This chain's CDR3 is CASSLAPGYGNTIYF. The CDR3 bases are TGTGCCAGCAGCTTAGCACCAGGGTACGGAAACACCATATATTTT.

The gene calls are TRBV5-1 and TRBJ2-7; no reliable D call. The CDR3 covers 13 residues. CDR1 is SGHRS and CDR2 is YFSETQ in the germline V gene. V was trimmed by 4 bases and J by 0 bases, leaving 8 bases between them. CDR3 in DNA: TGCGCCAGCAGCCTCGAGAGCTCCTACGAGCAGTACTTC. This sequence encodes CASSLESSYEQYF.

The CDR3: CASSISSGTGNEQFF. DNA of the CDR3: TGTGCCAGTAGTATTTCTAGCGGGACTGGTAATGAGCAGTTCTTC. This chain links TRBV19 with TRBJ2-1, with 9 positions matching TRBD2. This CDR3 contains 15 residues. V lost 3 bases and J lost 7; bases outside the gene matches: 7. CDR1 is LNHDA, CDR2 SQIVND, per germline (reference sequence).

The V gene is TRBV14, the J gene TRBJ2-3; D gene ambiguous. From germline, CDR1 is SGHDN and CDR2 FVKESK. CDR3 length equals 14 residues. The ends were cut back, 0 bases at V and 4 bases at J, with 8 bases in the middle. CDR3 DNA: TGTGCCAGCAGCCAAGATCTTGTCCCAGATACGCAGTATTTT. It specifies CASSQDLVPDTQYF. The variable domain in full, with the rest retrieved from reference TRBV14 and TRBJ2-3, is EAGVTQFPSHSVIEKGQTVTLRCDPISGHDNLYWYRRVMGKEIKFLLHFVKESKQDESGMPNNRFLAERTGGTYSTLKVQPAELEDSGVYFCASSQDLVPDTQYFGPGTRLTVL.

The V gene is TRBV4-1, the J gene TRBJ1-5; no reliable D call. This CDR3 is built from 16 residues. Germline loops: CDR1 MGHRA, CDR2 YSYEKL. V was trimmed by 8 bases and J by 2 bases, leaving 19 bases between them. The CDR3 region is CASSNGGHSGNQPQHF. The CDR3 DNA follows: TGCGCCAGCTCCAACGGAGGCCACTCTGGCAATCAGCCCCAGCATTTT.

This clone came up once. The chain employs TRBV11-2 and TRBJ2-1, with 11 bases matching TRBD2. The CDR3 has 15 residues. Germline trimming cut 7 bases from V and 7 bases from J; bases unmatched to any gene: 9. Germline CDR1 reads SGHAT; CDR2 reads FQNNGV. CDR3 loop: CASTRLAGQENEQFF. The CDR3 DNA reads TGTGCCAGCACTAGACTAGCGGGACAGGAAAATGAGCAGTTCTTC.

V usage is TRBV6-5 and J usage is TRBJ2-5; possible D gene TRBD1, 6 bases. The CDR3 consists of 14 residues. Between the trimmed V and J ends, which lost 3 bases and 2 bases, there was a span of 10 bases. The germline V gene has CDR1 MNHEY and CDR2 SVGAGI. The CDR3 is CASSYTGSQETQYF. Here the CDR3 DNA reads TGTGCCAGCAGTTATACAGGGTCACAAGAGACCCAGTACTTC.

This chain uses TRBV4-1 with TRBJ1-5, with 7 bases lining up with TRBD1. Germline V gene data show CDR1 as MGHRA and CDR2 as YSYEKL. Losses at the gene ends were 0 bases for V and 5 bases for J; bases not matched to a gene: 7. The CDR3 has 16 residues. This chain's CDR3 is CASSQEGTRGDQPQHF. The CDR3 region has the DNA TGCGCCAGCAGCCAAGAGGGGACCAGGGGGGATCAGCCCCAGCATTTT.

The chain recombines TRBV5-4 with TRBJ2-6; the match to TRBD1 covers 7 bases. Germline V CDR1 and CDR2: SGHNT, YYREEE (reference sequence). The CDR3 totals 20 residues. Trimming removed 2 bases from V and 0 bases from J; junction bases left unmatched: 14. The CDR3 DNA sequence: TGTGCCAGCAGCTTCTATACCTCCGGGACAGTTCCCTCTGGGGCCAACGTCCTGACTTTC. This gives the protein CASSFYTSGTVPSGANVLTF.

The V and J genes are TRBV7-9 and TRBJ2-7; D is uncertain. The V and J ends lost 0 bases and 2 bases respectively, with 8 bases between them. Looked up from germline, CDR1 is SEHNR and CDR2 is FQNEAQ (reference sequence). The CDR3 is 14 amino acids. The CDR3 coding sequence is TGTGCCAGCAGCTTAGCTGTGTCCGCCTACGAGCAGTACTTC. Translation gives CASSLAVSAYEQYF.

This clone was picked up one time. The chain has TRBV15 and TRBJ2-7; TRBD2 might be the D (6 bases). The germline V and J ends were trimmed by 3 bases and 1 base, with 10 bases remaining between them. The CDR3 is 14 residues long. Looked up from germline, CDR1 is LNHNV and CDR2 is YYDKDF (reference sequence). The CDR3 bases are TGTGCCACCAGCAGGGGCGGGGATTCCTACGAGCAGTACTTC. Its translation is CATSRGGDSYEQYF.